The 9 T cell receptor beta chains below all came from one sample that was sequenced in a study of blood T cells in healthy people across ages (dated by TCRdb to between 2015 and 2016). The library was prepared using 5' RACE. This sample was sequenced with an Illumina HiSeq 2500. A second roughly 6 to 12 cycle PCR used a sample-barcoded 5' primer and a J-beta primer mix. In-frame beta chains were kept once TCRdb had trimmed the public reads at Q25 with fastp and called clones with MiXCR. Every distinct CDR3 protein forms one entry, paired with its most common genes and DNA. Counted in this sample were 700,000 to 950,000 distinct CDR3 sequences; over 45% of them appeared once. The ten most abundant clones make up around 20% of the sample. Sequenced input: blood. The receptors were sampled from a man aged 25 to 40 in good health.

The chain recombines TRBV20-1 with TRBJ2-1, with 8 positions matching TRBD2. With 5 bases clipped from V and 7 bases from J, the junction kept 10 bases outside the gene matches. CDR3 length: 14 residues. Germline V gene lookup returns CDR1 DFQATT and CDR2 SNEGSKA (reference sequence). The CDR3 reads CSAPPSGGRNEQFF. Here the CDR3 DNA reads TGCAGTGCTCCTCCTTCGGGGGGGCGGAATGAGCAGTTCTTC.

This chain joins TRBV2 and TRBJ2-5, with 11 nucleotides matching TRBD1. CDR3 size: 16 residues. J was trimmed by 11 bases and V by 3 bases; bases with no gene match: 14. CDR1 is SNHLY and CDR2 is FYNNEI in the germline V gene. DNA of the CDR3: TGTGCCAGCAGTGATGGGGACAGGGGGTTTATCGATGAGCAGTACTTC. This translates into CASSDGDRGFIDEQYF.

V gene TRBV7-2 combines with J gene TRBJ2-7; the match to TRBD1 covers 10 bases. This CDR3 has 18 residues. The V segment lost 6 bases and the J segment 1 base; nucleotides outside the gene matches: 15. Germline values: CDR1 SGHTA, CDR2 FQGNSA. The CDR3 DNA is TGTGCCAGCAGTCGAGGCCCACCCGGGACAGGGGTTTCCTACGAGCAGTACTTC. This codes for CASSRGPPGTGVSYEQYF.

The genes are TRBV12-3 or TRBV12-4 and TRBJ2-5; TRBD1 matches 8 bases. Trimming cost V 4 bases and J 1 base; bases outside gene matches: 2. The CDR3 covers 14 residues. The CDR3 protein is CASSSTGAQETQYF. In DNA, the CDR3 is TGTGCCAGCAGTTCGACAGGGGCCCAAGAGACCCAGTACTTC.

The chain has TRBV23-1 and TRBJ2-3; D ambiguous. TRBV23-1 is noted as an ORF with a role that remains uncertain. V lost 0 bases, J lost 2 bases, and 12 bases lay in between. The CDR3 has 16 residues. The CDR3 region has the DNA TGCGCCAGCAGTCAATCGAGATCTACGTCCACAGATACGCAGTATTTT. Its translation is CASSQSRSTSTDTQYF.

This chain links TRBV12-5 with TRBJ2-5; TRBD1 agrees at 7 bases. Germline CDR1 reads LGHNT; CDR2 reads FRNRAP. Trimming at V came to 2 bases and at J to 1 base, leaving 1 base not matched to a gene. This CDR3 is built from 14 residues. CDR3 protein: CASGLRQGQETQYF. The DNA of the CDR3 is TGTGCTAGTGGTTTGAGACAGGGCCAAGAGACCCAGTACTTC.

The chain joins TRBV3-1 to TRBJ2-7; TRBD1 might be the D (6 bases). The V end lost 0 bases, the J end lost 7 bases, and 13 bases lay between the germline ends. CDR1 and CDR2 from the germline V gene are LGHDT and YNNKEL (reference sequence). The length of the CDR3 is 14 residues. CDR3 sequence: CASSQDLRRGEQYF. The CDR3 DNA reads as TGTGCCAGCAGCCAAGATCTCCGAAGGGGGGAGCAGTACTTC.

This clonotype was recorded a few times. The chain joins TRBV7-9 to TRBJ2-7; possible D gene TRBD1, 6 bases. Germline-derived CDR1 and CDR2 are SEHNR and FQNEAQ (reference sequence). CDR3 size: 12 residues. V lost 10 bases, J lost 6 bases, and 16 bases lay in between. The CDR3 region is CANSDSLGEQYF. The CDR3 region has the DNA TGTGCCAATTCGGACAGCCTCGGCGAGCAGTACTTC.

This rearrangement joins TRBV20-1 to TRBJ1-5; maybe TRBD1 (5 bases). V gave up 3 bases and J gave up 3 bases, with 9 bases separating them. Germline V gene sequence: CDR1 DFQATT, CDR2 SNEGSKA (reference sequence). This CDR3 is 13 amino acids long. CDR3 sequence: CSASAGLNQPQHF. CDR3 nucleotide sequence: TGCAGTGCTAGTGCGGGACTCAATCAGCCCCAGCATTTT.